This T cell receptor beta chain was obtained from a study of Ad26.COV2.S vaccination and SARS-CoV-2 variants. With 4 bases clipped from V and 6 bases from J, the junction kept 9 bases outside the gene matches. The CDR3 length is 15 residues. CDR1 and CDR2 from the germline V gene are MGHRA and YSYEKL. Treatment in this sample: 15 to 20 received Ad26.COV2.S at low or high dose, single or two shots; about 5 received placebo; per-sample allocation not given. Sampling was done on day 63 after the first vaccine or placebo injection. The data were produced by immunoSEQ multiplex PCR, yet TCRdb's version contains in-frame clones alone and is incomplete. Here the sample spans 300,000 to 350,000 clones, around 89% being singletons.

This specimen consisted of peripheral blood, obtained in a trial of Ad26.COV2.S vaccine versus placebo. The receptor was isolated from a person between 18 and 65 years old who received the Ad26.COV2.S COVID-19 vaccine or a placebo. The V gene is TRBV4-1, the J gene TRBJ2-3; 8 nucleotides match TRBD1. The CDR3 DNA reads as TGCGCCAGCAGCCGCACCGGGACAGGTTCCGATACGCAGTATTTT. It specifies CASSRTGTGSDTQYF.